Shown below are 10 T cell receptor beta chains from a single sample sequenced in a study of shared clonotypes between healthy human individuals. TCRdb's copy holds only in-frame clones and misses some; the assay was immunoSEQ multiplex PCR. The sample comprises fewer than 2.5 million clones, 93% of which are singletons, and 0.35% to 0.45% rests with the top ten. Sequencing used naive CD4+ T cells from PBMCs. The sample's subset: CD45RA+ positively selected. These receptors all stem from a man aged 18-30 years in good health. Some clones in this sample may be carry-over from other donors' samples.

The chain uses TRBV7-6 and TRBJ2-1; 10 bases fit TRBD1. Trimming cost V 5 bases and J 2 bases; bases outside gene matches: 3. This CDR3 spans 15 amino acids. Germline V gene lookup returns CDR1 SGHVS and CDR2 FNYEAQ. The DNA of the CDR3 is TGTGCCAGCAGCCAGACAGGGGGCGCCTACAATGAGCAGTTCTTC. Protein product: CASSQTGGAYNEQFF.

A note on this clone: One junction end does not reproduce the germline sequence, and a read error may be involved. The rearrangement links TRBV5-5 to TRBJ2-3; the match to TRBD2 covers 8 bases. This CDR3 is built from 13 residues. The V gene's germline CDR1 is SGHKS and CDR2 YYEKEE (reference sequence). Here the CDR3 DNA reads TGTGCCAGCAGCTTGGCGGGGAGCGGGAGAAGGGATTTT. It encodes CASSLAGSGRRDF.

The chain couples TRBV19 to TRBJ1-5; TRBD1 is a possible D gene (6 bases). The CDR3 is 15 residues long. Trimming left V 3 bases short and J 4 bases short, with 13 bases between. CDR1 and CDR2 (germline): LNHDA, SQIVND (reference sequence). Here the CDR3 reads CASSINRAGNQPQHF. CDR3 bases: TGTGCCAGTAGTATTAACAGGGCAGGGAATCAGCCCCAGCATTTT.

CDR3 coding DNA: TGTGCCAGCAGCGGATCTAGTTACGGCACAGATACGCAGTATTTT. Amino acids: CASSGSSYGTDTQYF. V and J are TRBV28 and TRBJ2-3, with no clear D. CDR1 is MDHEN, CDR2 SYDVKM, per germline. Deletions cut 6 bases from V and 1 base from J, with 14 bases between. The CDR3 extends over 15 amino acids.

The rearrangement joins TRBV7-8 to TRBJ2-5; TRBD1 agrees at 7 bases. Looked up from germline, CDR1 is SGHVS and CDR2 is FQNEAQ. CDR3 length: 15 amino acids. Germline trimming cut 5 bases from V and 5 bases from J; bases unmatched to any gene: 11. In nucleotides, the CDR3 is TGTGCCAGCAGCCTCCGGGACAGACCGATCGAGACCCAGTACTTC. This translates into CASSLRDRPIETQYF.

The CDR3 loop is CASSLAGVRYNEQFF. DNA for the CDR3: TGTGCCAGCAGTCTAGCGGGAGTTCGGTACAATGAGCAGTTCTTC. The chain has TRBV28 and TRBJ2-1; 10 nucleotides match TRBD2. The trim removed 5 bases at V and 4 bases at J, leaving 5 bases unmatched. From germline, CDR1 is MDHEN and CDR2 SYDVKM. CDR3 length: 15 amino acids. Complete variable domain (other parts from reference TRBV28 and TRBJ2-1): DVKVTQSSRYLVKRTGEKVFLECVQDMDHENMFWYRQDPGLGLRLIYFSYDVKMKEKGDIPEGYSVSREKKERFSLILESASTNQTSMYLCASSLAGVRYNEQFFGPGTRLTVL.

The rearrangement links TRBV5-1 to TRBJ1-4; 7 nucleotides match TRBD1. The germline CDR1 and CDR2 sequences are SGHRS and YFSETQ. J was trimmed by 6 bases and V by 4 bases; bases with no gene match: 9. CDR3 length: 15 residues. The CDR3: CASSRGGDSYEKLFF. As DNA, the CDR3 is TGCGCCAGCAGCCGGGGTGGGGACAGCTATGAAAAACTGTTTTTT.

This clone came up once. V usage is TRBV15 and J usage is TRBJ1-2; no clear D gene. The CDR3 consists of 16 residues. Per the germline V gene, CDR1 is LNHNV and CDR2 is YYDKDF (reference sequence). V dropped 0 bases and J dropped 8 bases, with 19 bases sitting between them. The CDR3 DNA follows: TGTGCCACCAGCAGAGATGTGGAGGGAAGAGTGGGCGGCTACACCTTC. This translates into CATSRDVEGRVGGYTF.

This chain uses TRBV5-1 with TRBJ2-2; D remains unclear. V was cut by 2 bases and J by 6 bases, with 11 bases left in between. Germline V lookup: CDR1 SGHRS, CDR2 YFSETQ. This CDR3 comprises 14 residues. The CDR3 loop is CASSFSVGAGELFF. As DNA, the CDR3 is TGCGCCAGCAGCTTTTCCGTTGGAGCCGGGGAGCTGTTTTTT.

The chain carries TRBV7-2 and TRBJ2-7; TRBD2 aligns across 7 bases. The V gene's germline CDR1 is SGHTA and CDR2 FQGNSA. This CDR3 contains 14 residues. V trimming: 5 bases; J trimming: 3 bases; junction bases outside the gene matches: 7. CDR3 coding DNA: TGTGCCAGCAGCAAGACTAGCCCAGACTACGAGCAGTACTTC. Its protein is CASSKTSPDYEQYF.